This record concerns one T cell receptor beta chain sequence. The CDR3 is 15 residues long. Trimming removed 0 bases from V and 2 bases from J, with 10 bases in between. From germline, CDR1 is LNHNV and CDR2 YYDKDF (reference sequence). The data originate from a study of blood T cell repertoires in COVID-19. The overall study: The analysed material was cDNA or gDNA that came from T cells, B-cell-depleted T cells, or PBMCs.

Data came from immunoSEQ multiplex PCR; TCRdb stores just in-frame clones and leaves some out. The data hold roughly 300,000 clones, with roughly 82% observed a single time. The TCR was taken from a woman in her forties or fifties with acute or convalescent COVID-19. Sequencing was carried out using peripheral blood. The gene calls are TRBV15 and TRBJ1-1; D gene unclear. In DNA form, the CDR3 reads TGTGCCACCAGCAGAGATCGGGGAATTAACACTGAAGCTTTCTTT. It specifies CATSRDRGINTEAFF.